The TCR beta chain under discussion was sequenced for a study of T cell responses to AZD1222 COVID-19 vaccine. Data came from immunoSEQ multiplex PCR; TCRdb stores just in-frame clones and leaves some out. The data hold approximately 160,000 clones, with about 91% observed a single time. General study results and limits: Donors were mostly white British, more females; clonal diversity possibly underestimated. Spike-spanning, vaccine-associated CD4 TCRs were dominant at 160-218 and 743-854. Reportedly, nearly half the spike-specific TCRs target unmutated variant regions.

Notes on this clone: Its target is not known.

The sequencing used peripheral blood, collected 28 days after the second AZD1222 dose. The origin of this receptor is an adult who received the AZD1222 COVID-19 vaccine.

The DNA for the CDR3 is TGTGCCATCAGGACCCCCACGGAGGACGGCTACACCTTC. It encodes CAIRTPTEDGYTF. The chain carries TRBV10-3 and TRBJ1-2; D gene unclear. CDR3 size: 13 residues. CDR1 and CDR2 from the germline V gene are ENHRY and SYGVKD. V lost 6 bases, J lost 8 bases, and 16 bases lay in between.